These 15 T cell receptor beta chains were all obtained from the same sample, sequenced in a study of beta chain features in type 1 diabetes. Expressed TCRB transcripts were sequenced because the entire RNA isolate underwent reverse transcription. Assay used: immunoSEQ multiplex PCR; TCRdb lists only in-frame clones, some missing. Of roughly 610,000 clones listed, about 16% are singletons. Sequenced: naive CD4+ T cells from blood. All receptors derive from a man younger than 35 in good health.

This clone appeared a few times. The chain recombines TRBV19 with TRBJ2-1; tentative D call: TRBD1 (6 bases). CDR3 length: 20 residues. V lost 3 bases and J 4 bases, leaving 28 bases between the germline ends. Germline CDR1 is LNHDA and CDR2 is SQIVND (reference sequence). Here the CDR3 reads CASSIVQGLLISSRYNEQFF. The CDR3, as DNA: TGTGCCAGTAGTATCGTACAGGGTCTTTTGATATCCTCTAGATACAATGAGCAGTTCTTC.

The chain has TRBV13 and TRBJ2-7; the D gene is possibly TRBD1 (6 bases). Germline V gives CDR1 PRHDT, CDR2 FYEKMQ (reference sequence). The CDR3 runs 12 residues. Trimming pared 4 bases from V and 3 bases from J, leaving 7 bases between. The CDR3 protein is CASSSTGYEQYF. The CDR3 coding sequence is TGTGCCAGCAGCTCGACAGGCTACGAGCAGTACTTC. The full variable domain, rest sourced from reference TRBV13 and TRBJ2-7, is AAGVIQSPRHLIKEKRETATLKCYPIPRHDTVYWYQQGPGQDPQFLISFYEKMQSDKGSIPDRFSAQQFSDYHSELNMSSLELGDSALYFCASSSTGYEQYFGPGTRLTVT.

This clone was seen a handful of times. V gene TRBV19 combines with J gene TRBJ1-1; D is ambiguous. CDR1 LNHDA and CDR2 SQIVND come from the germline V gene (reference sequence). This CDR3 region has 12 residues. Trimming left V 5 bases short and J 10 bases short, with 14 bases between. CDR3 bases: TGTGCCAGTAGTGCTACTGGATGGGCAGCTTTCTTT. This gives the protein CASSATGWAAFF. Using reference TRBV19 and TRBJ1-1 for the parts outside the CDR3, the full variable domain is DGGITQSPKYLFRKEGQNVTLSCEQNLNHDAMYWYRQDPGQGLRLIYYSQIVNDFQKGDIAEGYSVSREKKESFPLTVTSAQKNPTAFYLCASSATGWAAFFGQGTRLTVV.

The chain has TRBV25-1 and TRBJ2-7; a possible D gene is TRBD1 (6 bases). The CDR3 loop spans 12 amino acids. The germline gives CDR1 MGHDK, CDR2 SYGVNS. Trimming stripped 10 bases from V and 2 bases from J, with 12 bases between. The CDR3 region has the DNA TGTGCCACGGGGACAAATCCCTACGAGCAGTACTTC. It codes for CATGTNPYEQYF.

The V gene is TRBV11-2, the J gene TRBJ2-7, with 8 bases fitting TRBD2. V was clipped by 5 bases and J by 3 bases; unmatched bases: 15. CDR1 is SGHAT and CDR2 is FQNNGV in the germline V gene. This CDR3 region has 17 residues. For the CDR3, the DNA is TGTGCCAGCAGCGGAGGGCTATGGGTGGCGGGAGGCTACGAGCAGTACTTC. Its protein is CASSGGLWVAGGYEQYF.

The chain employs TRBV5-1 and TRBJ2-1, with TRBD2 matching over 11 bases. CDR3 length: 17 residues. V lost 6 bases, J lost 2 bases, and 10 bases stayed unmatched. CDR1 is SGHRS and CDR2 is YFSETQ in the germline V gene. In DNA, the CDR3 is TGCGCCAGCACCCTTTCGACTAGCGGGATAACCTACAATGAGCAGTTCTTC. It is translated as CASTLSTSGITYNEQFF.

This clone was seen more than once but under ten times. V gene TRBV7-9 combines with J gene TRBJ1-1; D not certain. The CDR3 spans 14 residues. V gave up 5 bases and J gave up 0 bases, with 10 bases separating them. Germline V gives CDR1 SEHNR, CDR2 FQNEAQ (reference sequence). This CDR3 is CASSRHPLNTEAFF. DNA for the CDR3: TGTGCCAGCAGCCGCCATCCACTGAACACTGAAGCTTTCTTT.

The chain recombines TRBV30 with TRBJ1-2; weak D call: TRBD1 (5 bases). V lost 2 bases, J lost 6 bases, and 19 bases lay in between. CDR1 and CDR2 from the germline V gene are GTSNPN and SVGIG (reference sequence). The CDR3 sequence is 15 residues long. CDR3 DNA: TGTGCCTGGAGTACGGGGCCCTATAGAGTTAATGGCTACACCTTC. Amino acid sequence: CAWSTGPYRVNGYTF. Combining the CDR3 with reference TRBV30 and TRBJ1-2 gives the whole variable domain SQTIHQWPATLVQPVGSPLSLECTVEGTSNPNLYWYRQAAGRGLQLLFYSVGIGQISSEVPQNLSASRPQDRQFILSSKKLLLSDSGFYLCAWSTGPYRVNGYTFGSGTRLTVV.

The V and J genes are TRBV4-3 and TRBJ1-4; D gene ambiguous. The CDR3 contains 13 residues. In germline, CDR1 is LGHNA, CDR2 YSLEER. V was shortened by 5 bases and J by 4 bases, with 8 bases between the two germline ends. The CDR3 protein is CASSSSGNEKLFF. CDR3 bases: TGCGCCAGCAGCTCCTCGGGTAATGAAAAACTGTTTTTT.

V usage is TRBV7-2 and J usage is TRBJ2-1; no definite D call. V was shortened by 4 bases and J by 3 bases, with 16 bases between the two germline ends. CDR1 and CDR2 (germline): SGHTA, FQGNSA. The CDR3 has 16 residues. The CDR3 DNA is TGTGCCAGCAGCTCCGGTCAGAATATTCTCTACAATGAGCAGTTCTTC. Its translation is CASSSGQNILYNEQFF. The variable domain in full, completed from reference TRBV7-2 and TRBJ2-1, reads GAGVSQSPSNKVTEKGKDVELRCDPISGHTALYWYRQSLGQGLEFLIYFQGNSAPDKSGLPSDRFSAERTGGSVSTLTIQRTQQEDSAVYLCASSSGQNILYNEQFFGPGTRLTVL.

This clone was seen a handful of times. The V and J genes are TRBV6-5 and TRBJ2-3; D may be TRBD1 (6 bases). This CDR3 comprises 15 residues. Germline CDR1 is MNHEY and CDR2 is SVGAGI. Deletions cut 6 bases from V and 2 bases from J, with 15 bases between. CDR3 loop: CASRPGQTNTDTQYF. The CDR3 DNA sequence: TGTGCCAGCAGGCCCGGACAGACGAACACAGATACGCAGTATTTT.

This clone was counted only a few times. The chain employs TRBV20-1 and TRBJ2-7; D is ambiguous. V shed 1 base and J shed 5 bases, with 6 bases lying between them. CDR1 is DFQATT, CDR2 SNEGSKA, per germline (reference sequence). CDR3 length: 11 residues. CDR3 in amino acids: CSARVVDEQYF. The CDR3 nucleotides are TGCAGTGCTAGAGTGGTTGACGAGCAGTACTTC.

This chain links TRBV7-3 with TRBJ2-2; 10 bases match TRBD1. This CDR3 is 16 amino acids long. The V segment lost 4 bases and the J segment 5 bases; nucleotides outside the gene matches: 7. From germline, CDR1 is SGHTA and CDR2 FQGTGA. In nucleotides, the CDR3 is TGTGCCAGCAGCTCGCAACCGGGACAGGGGACCGGGGAGCTGTTTTTT. Its protein is CASSSQPGQGTGELFF.

The chain combines TRBV6-1 with TRBJ2-5; a possible D gene is TRBD2 (7 bases). V shed 4 bases and J shed 4 bases, with 13 bases lying between them. The CDR3 consists of 14 residues. From germline, CDR1 is MNHNS and CDR2 SASEGT. The CDR3 nucleotides read TGTGCCAGCAGTGGGGGGGGCGCGGGAGAGACCCAGTACTTC. Amino acid sequence: CASSGGGAGETQYF.

The chain carries TRBV7-7 and TRBJ2-3; D might be TRBD2 (6 bases). The CDR3 has 13 residues. The germline V gene has CDR1 SSHAT and CDR2 FNYEAQ (reference sequence). Trimming removed 1 base at V and 4 bases at J, with 6 bases between. As DNA, the CDR3 is TGTGCCAGCAGCTTAGGCGGGGCAGATACGCAGTATTTT. This sequence encodes CASSLGGADTQYF.